The 3 T cell receptor beta chains reported below all come from one sample, sequenced in a study of T cell responses to AZD1222 COVID-19 vaccine. Assay used: immunoSEQ multiplex PCR; TCRdb lists only in-frame clones, some missing. Here the sample spans 93,000 or so clones, 80% to 95% being singletons. This specimen consisted of peripheral blood, obtained on day 0 of AZD1222 vaccination. The receptor set was obtained from an adult in good health.

V and J are TRBV2 and TRBJ1-5; D possibly corresponds to TRBD1 (5 bases). The CDR3 sequence is 13 residues long. V was pared by 6 bases and J by 5 bases, with 11 bases between. Germline CDR1 is SNHLY and CDR2 is FYNNEI. The DNA for the CDR3 is TGTGCCAGCAGCGCGGGACGGGATCAGCCCCAGCATTTT. It yields the protein CASSAGRDQPQHF. Filled out from reference TRBV2 and TRBJ1-5, the complete variable domain reads EPEVTQTPSHQVTQMGQEVILRCVPISNHLYFYWYRQILGQKVEFLVSFYNNEISEKSEIFDDQFSVERPDGSNFTLKIRSTKLEDSAMYFCASSAGRDQPQHFGDGTRLSIL.

The chain uses TRBV7-2 and TRBJ1-1; 8 bases align to TRBD1. Germline assignment: CDR1 SGHTA and CDR2 FQGNSA. This CDR3 is 14 amino acids long. J was trimmed by 6 bases and V by 5 bases; bases with no gene match: 8. This CDR3 is CASSQTGGVSEAFF. The CDR3 bases are TGTGCCAGCAGCCAAACAGGGGGGGTCTCTGAAGCTTTCTTT.

The chain links TRBV27 to TRBJ1-1; no reliable D call. Germline CDR1 is MNHEY and CDR2 is SMNVEV (reference sequence). V gave up 3 bases and J gave up 3 bases, with 14 bases separating them. The CDR3 contains 15 residues. CDR3 sequence (DNA): TGTGCCAGCAGTTTCCCACTCGTGAGGTACACTGAAGCTTTCTTT. Translating gives CASSFPLVRYTEAFF.